The TCR beta chain under discussion was sequenced for a study of T cells in tuberculosis. Whole-study context: Blood was taken before or within 7 days of anti-tuberculosis therapy. Study-wide findings and caveats: Active tuberculosis TCR-alpha repertoires lay closer to GMM-specific TCRs than IGRA-negative controls, suggesting clonal expansion. Smaller alpha distances in active tuberculosis partly reflected shorter CDR3-alpha lengths.

Clones were read by immunoSEQ multiplex PCR, and TCRdb kept only the in-frame ones, dropping some. The table has about 34,000 clones, over 85% seen once. Remarks on this clone: As yet, its antigen is unknown.

Sample time point: new active TB diagnosis, blood taken before or within 7 days of starting treatment. Positive smear microscopy and/or M. tuberculosis culture confirmed active disease. The length of the CDR3 is 16 residues. V was pared by 3 bases and J by 5 bases, with 19 bases between. From germline, CDR1 is SNHLY and CDR2 FYNNEI. The source material was PBMCs, sampled at tuberculosis diagnosis. The clonotype was recovered from an adult with tuberculosis. The J gene is TRBJ1-2, the V gene TRBV2; D is uncertain. The CDR3: CASSDGGSSARYGYTF. CDR3 in DNA: TGTGCCAGCAGTGATGGAGGTTCTTCTGCCAGATATGGCTACACCTTC.